This T cell receptor (beta chain) is drawn from a study of blood T cell repertoires in COVID-19. Study-wide background: COVID-19 samples from acute and convalescent phases originated in the United States, Italy and Spain. Sample material is recorded as cDNA or gDNA derived from T cells, B-cell-depleted T cells, or PBMCs.

Followed longitudinally, the Seattle patients had been enrolled during active infection. The table came from immunoSEQ multiplex PCR; TCRdb's copy has only in-frame clones and leaves some out. The sample yields hundreds of thousands of clones, 89% seen once. Trimming removed 0 bases at V and 6 bases at J, with 12 bases between. CDR3 length equals 14 residues. The germline V gene encodes CDR1 MNHEY and CDR2 SVGAGI. The sample was peripheral blood. This chain joins TRBV6-5 and TRBJ2-7, with a weak D call TRBD2 (7 bases). This receptor was taken from a young woman with COVID-19, enrolled during active disease. Here the CDR3 reads CASSYSGGALEQYF. The CDR3 DNA reads as TGTGCCAGCAGTTACTCGGGGGGGGCCCTCGAGCAGTACTTC.